One and the same sample provided the 11 T cell receptor beta chains below, sequenced in a study of blood T cell repertoires in COVID-19. Assay: immunoSEQ multiplex PCR; the TCRdb copy retains only in-frame clones and omits some. The sample contains some 76,000 clones, about four fifths of which appear only once. Sequences were obtained from peripheral blood. These receptor sequences come from a woman aged 55-75 years with acute or convalescent COVID-19.

This clone is medium-sized. The rearrangement uses TRBV24-1 and TRBJ2-3, with D possibly being TRBD2 (7 bases). CDR1 and CDR2 from the germline V gene are KGHDR and SFDVKD. The CDR3 length is 16 residues. V was pared by 1 base and J by 0 bases, with 10 bases between. For the CDR3, the DNA is TGTGCCACCAGTGATTTACGGGGGGCGAGCACAGATACGCAGTATTTT. It specifies CATSDLRGASTDTQYF.

This clone was counted only a few times. This chain links TRBV11-2 with TRBJ2-2, with 9 bases lining up with TRBD2. The CDR3 runs 16 residues. Germline CDR1 reads SGHAT; CDR2 reads FQNNGV. Trimming removed 2 bases from V and 3 bases from J; junction bases left unmatched: 4. CDR3 nucleotides: TGTGCCAGCAGCTTACTGGCGGGGGGGTACACCGGGGAGCTGTTTTTT. Protein: CASSLLAGGYTGELFF.

The sample holds one count of this clone. V gene TRBV6-5 combines with J gene TRBJ1-2; TRBD1 aligns across 8 bases. V gave up 6 bases and J gave up 5 bases; unmatched junction bases: 8. CDR1 is MNHEY, CDR2 SVGAGI, per germline. The CDR3 extends over 14 amino acids. The CDR3 DNA sequence: TGTGCCAGCAGCGACAGGGGCCTCACATATGGCTACACCTTC. Residues: CASSDRGLTYGYTF.

The chain couples TRBV19 to TRBJ2-1; 9 nucleotides align to TRBD1. This CDR3 comprises 14 residues. Looked up from germline, CDR1 is LNHDA and CDR2 is SQIVND (reference sequence). V dropped 3 bases and J dropped 9; count of bases not matched to a gene: 6. The CDR3 spells CASSMRDRETEQFF. In DNA form, the CDR3 reads TGTGCCAGTAGTATGCGGGACAGGGAAACTGAGCAGTTCTTC.

This clone turned up a few times. The chain carries TRBV7-2 and TRBJ2-3; the D gene is possibly TRBD1 (5 bases). V lost 5 bases, J lost 0 bases, and 12 bases lay in between. Per the germline V gene, CDR1 is SGHTA and CDR2 is FQGNSA. This CDR3 spans 15 amino acids. CDR3 sequence reads: CASSRSTASTDTQYF. CDR3 nucleotides: TGTGCCAGCAGCAGGTCGACAGCTAGCACAGATACGCAGTATTTT.

The rearrangement joins TRBV10-3 to TRBJ2-3, with 11 bases that match TRBD2. The CDR3 length is 15 residues. Per germline, CDR1 ENHRY and CDR2 SYGVKD. V gave up 6 bases and J gave up 4 bases; unmatched junction bases: 6. DNA of the CDR3: TGTGCCATCAGAGTTAGCGGGGGGGCCCCAGATACGCAGTATTTT. Its translation is CAIRVSGGAPDTQYF.

This rearrangement joins TRBV7-2 to TRBJ2-4, with 10 bases lining up with TRBD2. V was clipped by 3 bases and J by 3 bases; unmatched bases: 8. The CDR3 extends over 17 amino acids. The germline V gene encodes CDR1 SGHTA and CDR2 FQGNSA. CDR3 sequence reads: CASSFTSGGAGKNIQYF. For the CDR3, the DNA is TGTGCCAGCAGCTTCACAAGCGGGGGGGCGGGCAAAAACATTCAGTACTTC.

V usage is TRBV2 and J usage is TRBJ2-3, with TRBD1 matching 8 bases. This CDR3 has 15 residues. V trimming: 1 base; J trimming: 4 bases; junction bases outside the gene matches: 4. Germline V gives CDR1 SNHLY, CDR2 FYNNEI. DNA for the CDR3: TGTGCCAGCAGTGAAGACAGGGGGAGTGCAGATACGCAGTATTTT. Protein sequence: CASSEDRGSADTQYF.

The CDR3 DNA reads as TGTGCCAGCAGCTTAATACTAGCGGGGGTCGGTGAGCAGTTCTTC. Protein: CASSLILAGVGEQFF. The rearrangement joins TRBV7-6 to TRBJ2-1; 11 nucleotides align to TRBD2. This CDR3 has 15 amino acids. The junction had 6 bases not matched to a gene; V was cut back by 2 bases and J by 9 bases. Germline lookup yields CDR1 SGHVS and CDR2 FNYEAQ.

This clone occurred once. This chain joins TRBV20-1 and TRBJ2-1; a weak D match, TRBD1 (6 bases). Germline V CDR1 and CDR2: DFQATT, SNEGSKA (reference sequence). CDR3 length: 17 residues. V was shortened by 3 bases and J by 5 bases, with 23 bases between the two germline ends. The CDR3 sequence: CSASIPGGQTGHNEQFF. CDR3 nucleotide sequence: TGCAGTGCTAGTATCCCAGGTGGACAGACGGGGCACAATGAGCAGTTCTTC.

As concerns this clone: Other nucleotide sequences in the sample specify the same CDR3. The V gene is TRBV30, the J gene TRBJ1-1; TRBD1 matches 7 bases. The ends lost 2 bases at V and 6 bases at J; junction bases unmatched: 3. Germline V lookup: CDR1 GTSNPN, CDR2 SVGIG (reference sequence). The CDR3 is made up of 12 amino acids. The CDR3 here is CAWSPGGPEAFF. CDR3 DNA sequence: TGTGCCTGGAGTCCAGGGGGTCCTGAAGCTTTCTTT.